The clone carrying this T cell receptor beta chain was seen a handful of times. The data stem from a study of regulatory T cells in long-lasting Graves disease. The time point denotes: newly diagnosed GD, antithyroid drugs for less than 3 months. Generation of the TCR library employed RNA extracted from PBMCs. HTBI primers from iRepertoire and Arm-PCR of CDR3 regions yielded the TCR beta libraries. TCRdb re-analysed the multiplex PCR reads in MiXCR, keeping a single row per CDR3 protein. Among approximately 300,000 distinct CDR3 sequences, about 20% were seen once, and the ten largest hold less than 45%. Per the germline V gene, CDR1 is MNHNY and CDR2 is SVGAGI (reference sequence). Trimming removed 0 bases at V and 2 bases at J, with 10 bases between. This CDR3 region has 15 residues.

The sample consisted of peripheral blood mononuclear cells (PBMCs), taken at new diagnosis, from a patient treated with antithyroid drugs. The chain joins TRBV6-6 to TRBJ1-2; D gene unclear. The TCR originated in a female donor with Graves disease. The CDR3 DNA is TGTGCCAGCAGTTACTCGAGCAAGGAAAACTATGGCTACACCTTC. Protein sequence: CASSYSSKENYGYTF.